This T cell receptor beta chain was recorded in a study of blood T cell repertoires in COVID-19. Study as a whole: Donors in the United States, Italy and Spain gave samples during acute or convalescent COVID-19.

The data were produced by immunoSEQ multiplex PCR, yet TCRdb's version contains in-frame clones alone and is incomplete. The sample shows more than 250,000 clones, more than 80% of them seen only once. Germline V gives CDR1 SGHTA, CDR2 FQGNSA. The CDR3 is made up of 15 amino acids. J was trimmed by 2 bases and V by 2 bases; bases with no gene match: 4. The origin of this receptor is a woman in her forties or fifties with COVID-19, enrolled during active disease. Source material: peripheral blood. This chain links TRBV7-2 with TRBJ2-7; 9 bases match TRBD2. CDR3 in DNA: TGTGCCAGCAGCTTAATGGGACTAGCCACCTACGAGCAGTACTTC. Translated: CASSLMGLATYEQYF. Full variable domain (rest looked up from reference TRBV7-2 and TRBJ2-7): GAGVSQSPSNKVTEKGKDVELRCDPISGHTALYWYRQSLGQGLEFLIYFQGNSAPDKSGLPSDRFSAERTGGSVSTLTIQRTQQEDSAVYLCASSLMGLATYEQYFGPGTRLTVT.